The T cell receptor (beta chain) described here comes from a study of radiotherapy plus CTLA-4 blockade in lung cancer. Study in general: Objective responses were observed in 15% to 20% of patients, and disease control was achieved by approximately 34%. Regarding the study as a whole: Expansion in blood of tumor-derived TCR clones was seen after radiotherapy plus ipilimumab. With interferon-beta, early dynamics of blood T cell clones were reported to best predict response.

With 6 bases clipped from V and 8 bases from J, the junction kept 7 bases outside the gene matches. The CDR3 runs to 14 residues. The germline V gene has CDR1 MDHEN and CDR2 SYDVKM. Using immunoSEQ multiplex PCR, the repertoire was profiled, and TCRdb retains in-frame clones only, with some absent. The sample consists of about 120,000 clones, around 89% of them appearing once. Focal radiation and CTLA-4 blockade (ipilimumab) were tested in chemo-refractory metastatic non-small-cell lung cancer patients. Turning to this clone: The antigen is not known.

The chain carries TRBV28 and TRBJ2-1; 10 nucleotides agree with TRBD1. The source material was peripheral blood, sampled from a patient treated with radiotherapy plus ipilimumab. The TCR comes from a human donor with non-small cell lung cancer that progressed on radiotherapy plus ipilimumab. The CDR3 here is CASRATGGFYEQFF. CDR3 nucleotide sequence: TGTGCCAGCAGGGCGACAGGGGGCTTCTATGAGCAGTTCTTC.